The clone carrying this T cell receptor (beta chain) appeared a single time. Per the germline V gene, CDR1 is SEHNR and CDR2 is FQNEAQ (reference sequence). V lost 5 bases to trimming and J lost 4 bases; unmatched junction nucleotides: 12. This CDR3 has 17 amino acids. These data are taken from a study of blood T cell repertoires in COVID-19. Study-wide background: Samples of COVID-19 (acute and convalescent) were obtained from the United States, Italy and Spain. From T cells, B-cell-depleted T cells, or PBMCs came the material, which was cDNA or gDNA.

In the original workflow: Amplification from reference gene primers served as the basis for estimated nucleated cell counts. The repertoire was sequenced with immunoSEQ multiplex PCR; TCRdb's copy has only in-frame clones and lacks some. V and J calls and clone size follow that table, whereas D and trimming were derived from the DNA. Altogether roughly 110,000 clones are present, 70% to 90% being singletons, with the ten largest covering 3.4%. Sequencing was performed on peripheral blood. The gene calls are TRBV7-9 and TRBJ2-1, with 9 bases matching TRBD2. The receptor was derived from a man aged 35 to 55 with acute or convalescent COVID-19. CDR3 bases: TGTGCCAGCAGCCCTCGCGGGGGGGGGCCCGGATACAATGAGCAGTTCTTC. It encodes CASSPRGGGPGYNEQFF.